These T cell receptor beta chains were read from a single sample in a study of cytomegalovirus exposure and HLA in healthy donors. Sequencing used immunoSEQ multiplex PCR; TCRdb keeps in-frame clones, though not all of them. This sample has 100,000 or so clones, with under 85% found just once. The sample was PBMCs. These receptors all come from a woman aged 40 to 50 in good health and CMV-seropositive. CDR3s include the opening cysteine and the closing phenylalanine or tryptophan. A D gene is named only where the DNA matches it firmly. The size entry is marked missing in some rows and otherwise reads once, few, many or a size class.

CASSPISGRSREQFF	TGCGCCAGCAGCCCAATTAGCGGGAGATCGCGTGAGCAGTTCTTC	-	TRBJ2-1	TRBD2	TRBV4-1
CASSPGTAYNSPLHF	TGTGCCAGCTCACCAGGGACAGCCTATAATTCACCCCTCCACTTT	-	TRBJ1-6	TRBD1	TRBV18
CASRLAGGNTDTQYF	TGTGCCAGCAGACTAGCGGGGGGAAACACAGATACGCAGTATTTT	-	TRBJ2-3	TRBD2	TRBV6-6
CASSLLFSTNEKLFF	TGCGCCAGCAGTCTTTTGTTTTCAACTAATGAAAAACTGTTTTTT	-	TRBJ1-4	-	TRBV28
CASSFLQNYTYEQYF	TGTGCCAGCAGCTTCCTGCAGAACTACACCTACGAGCAGTACTTC	-	TRBJ2-7	-	TRBV5-4
CASSSGLAGGTGELFF	TGCGCCAGCAGCTCCGGACTAGCGGGAGGAACCGGGGAGCTGTTTTTT	-	TRBJ2-2	TRBD2	TRBV5-1
CASSPRTSGEQFF	TGCGCCAGCAGCCCCCGAACTAGCGGTGAGCAGTTCTTC	-	TRBJ2-1	TRBD2	TRBV4-1
CASSFPLETQYF	TGTGCCAGCAGTTTTCCGTTGGAGACCCAGTACTTC	few	TRBJ2-5	-	TRBV28
CASSQPQGPEAFF	TGCGCCAGCAGCCAACCTCAGGGCCCTGAAGCTTTCTTT	-	TRBJ1-1	-	TRBV4-1
CASSFLASSYNSPLHF	TGTGCCAGCAGCTTTTTGGCTAGCTCCTATAATTCACCCCTCCACTTT	-	TRBJ1-6	-	TRBV5-6
CASAFTPTSTDTQYF	TGCGCCAGCGCATTTACCCCTACCAGCACAGATACGCAGTATTTT	-	TRBJ2-3	-	TRBV5-1
CASSPAPLATLFYGYTF	TGTGCCAGCAGTCCTGCCCCGTTAGCCACCCTCTTCTATGGCTACACCTTC	-	TRBJ1-2	-	TRBV27
CASSLFAPTYNSPLHF	TGTGCCAGCAGTTTATTCGCTCCCACTTATAATTCACCCCTCCACTTT	-	TRBJ1-6	-	TRBV28
CASSSTAWGARYGYTF	TGTGCCAGTAGTTCGACTGCTTGGGGCGCACGGTATGGCTACACCTTC	-	TRBJ1-2	-	TRBV19
CASSTPDRGTEAFF	TGTGCCAGCAGCACCCCGGACAGGGGGACTGAAGCTTTCTTT	few	TRBJ1-1	TRBD1	TRBV5-6
CASSQDGAGGSYGYTF	TGTGCCAGCAGCCAAGATGGCGCAGGGGGAAGTTATGGCTACACCTTC	few	TRBJ1-2	TRBD1	TRBV4-2
CAISESGGTDTQYF	TGTGCCATCAGTGAGTCCGGGGGCACAGATACGCAGTATTTT	-	TRBJ2-3	-	TRBV10-3
CASSFRPGATETQYF	TGTGCCAGCAGTTTCCGGCCGGGAGCAACGGAGACCCAGTACTTC	once	TRBJ2-5	-	TRBV27
CASSQMIGERDNSYEQYF	TGTGCCAGCTCCCAAATGATAGGAGAGCGGGACAACTCCTACGAGCAGTACTTC	-	TRBJ2-7	-	TRBV18
CASLPGQGITDTQYF	TGTGCCAGTCTGCCCGGACAGGGGATCACAGATACGCAGTATTTT	-	TRBJ2-3	TRBD1	TRBV18
CASSQGALGDQPQHF	TGCGCCAGCAGCCAAGGGGCTCTCGGGGATCAGCCCCAGCATTTT	few	TRBJ1-5	-	TRBV4-1
CASSQASGSEQFF	TGTGCCAGCAGCCAAGCGAGCGGGAGTGAGCAGTTCTTC	-	TRBJ2-1	TRBD2	TRBV14
CASSLVAGGAGDTQYF	TGTGCCAGCAGCTTAGTAGCAGGGGGCGCCGGAGATACGCAGTATTTT	-	TRBJ2-3	TRBD1	TRBV7-9
CASSPTAGDGETQYF	TGCGCCAGCAGCCCAACGGCAGGGGACGGAGAGACCCAGTACTTC	-	TRBJ2-5	-	TRBV5-1
CASSLVGGGAHYGYTF	TGCGCCAGCAGCTTGGTGGGTGGGGGCGCACACTATGGCTACACCTTC	-	TRBJ1-2	-	TRBV5-1
CASKARGGGSTDTQYF	TGTGCCAGCAAAGCCAGAGGGGGGGGTAGCACAGATACGCAGTATTTT	-	TRBJ2-3	-	TRBV27
CAIGGQGKVGSGNTIYF	TGTGCCATCGGTGGACAGGGAAAAGTAGGCTCTGGAAACACCATATATTTT	-	TRBJ1-3	TRBD1	TRBV10-3
CASSWSGRGDTQYF	TGTGCCAGCAGCTGGAGCGGGAGGGGAGATACGCAGTATTTT	-	TRBJ2-3	TRBD2	TRBV11-2
CASSPRARQGDEQFF	TGTGCCAGCAGCCCCCGGGCCAGACAGGGAGATGAGCAGTTCTTC	once	TRBJ2-1	TRBD1	TRBV11-3
CASSLVSGFDNEQFF	TGTGCCAGCAGCTTAGTTTCGGGTTTCGACAATGAGCAGTTCTTC	few	TRBJ2-1	-	TRBV7-9
CASSFSQGTGDEKLFF	TGTGCCAGCAGTTTCAGCCAAGGGACAGGGGATGAAAAACTGTTTTTT	-	TRBJ1-4	TRBD1	TRBV28
CASIGGAGTQYF	TGTGCCAGCATTGGGGGGGCCGGGACCCAGTACTTC	once	TRBJ2-5	-	TRBV7-2
CASSQGPSGGADEQFF	TGTGCCAGCAGCCAAGGACCTAGCGGGGGGGCCGATGAGCAGTTCTTC	-	TRBJ2-1	TRBD2	TRBV4-2
CASSSYRESGNTIYF	TGTGCCAGCAGCTCATACAGGGAAAGCGGAAACACCATATATTTT	few	TRBJ1-3	-	TRBV27
CASSPGQLSSTQYF	TGTGCCAGTTCACCGGGACAGCTGTCCTCTACGCAGTATTTT	-	TRBJ2-3	TRBD1	TRBV19
CASSWSTSGSGQFF	TGTGCCAGCAGCTGGTCGACTAGCGGGTCCGGGCAGTTCTTC	-	TRBJ2-1	TRBD2	TRBV7-6
CASSFRLAGVYNEQFF	TGTGCCAGCAGCTTCCGACTAGCGGGGGTTTACAATGAGCAGTTCTTC	once	TRBJ2-1	TRBD2	TRBV7-9
CASSNLYREWFF	TGTGCCAGTAGTAACCTTTACAGGGAGTGGTTCTTC	-	TRBJ2-1	-	TRBV19
CASSTRTSGKIYEQYF	TGTGCCAGCAGCACTCGGACTAGCGGGAAGATCTACGAGCAGTACTTC	-	TRBJ2-7	TRBD2	TRBV7-6
CAIKADRMNTEAFF	TGTGCCATCAAGGCGGACAGAATGAACACTGAAGCTTTCTTT	-	TRBJ1-1	-	TRBV10-3
CASSLAAAASSEAFF	TGCGCCAGCAGCTTGGCGGCGGCAGCTAGCTCTGAAGCTTTCTTT	-	TRBJ1-1	-	TRBV5-1
CASSRDRASSYNEQFF	TGTGCCAGCAGCCGGGACAGGGCAAGCTCCTACAATGAGCAGTTCTTC	-	TRBJ2-1	TRBD1	TRBV7-9
CASAEGPPIYEQYF	TGCGCCAGCGCCGAGGGCCCCCCGATCTACGAGCAGTACTTC	-	TRBJ2-7	-	TRBV5-1
CASSPAWDSNQPQHF	TGCGCCAGCAGCCCGGCTTGGGACAGTAATCAGCCCCAGCATTTT	few	TRBJ1-5	TRBD1	TRBV4-3
CASSLIVSFF	TGTGCCAGCAGCTTAATAGTCTCTTTCTTT	-	TRBJ1-1	-	TRBV14